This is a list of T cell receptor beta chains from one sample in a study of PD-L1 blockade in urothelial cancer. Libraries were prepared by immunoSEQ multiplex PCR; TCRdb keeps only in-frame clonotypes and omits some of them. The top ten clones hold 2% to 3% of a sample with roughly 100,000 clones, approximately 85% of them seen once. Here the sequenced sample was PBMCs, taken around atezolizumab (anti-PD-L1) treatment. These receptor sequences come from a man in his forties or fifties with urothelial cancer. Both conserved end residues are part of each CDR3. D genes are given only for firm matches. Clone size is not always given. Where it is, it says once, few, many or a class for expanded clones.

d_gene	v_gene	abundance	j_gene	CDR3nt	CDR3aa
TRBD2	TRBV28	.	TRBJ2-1	TGTGCCAGCAGTATACTAGCGGGAGGGCCTGGTGAGCAGTTCTTC	CASSILAGGPGEQFF
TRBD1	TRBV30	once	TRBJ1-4	TGTGCCTGGAGAGACCGGAGGGGACAGCTTGAAAAACTGTTTTTT	CAWRDRRGQLEKLFF
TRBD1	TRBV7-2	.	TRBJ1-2	TGTGCCAGCAGCCCTAGACAGGGGGCGATAGGCTACACCTTC	CASSPRQGAIGYTF
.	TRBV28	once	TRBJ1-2	TGTGCCAGCAGTTGGAGAGGGGGCTACACCTTC	CASSWRGGYTF
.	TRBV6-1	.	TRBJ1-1	TGTGCCAGCAACACGGGGAACACTGAAGCTTTCTTT	CASNTGNTEAFF
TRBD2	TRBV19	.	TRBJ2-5	TGTGCCAGTAGTCCCGGGTGGCGGGAGAGGCAGGAGACCCAGTACTTC	CASSPGWRERQETQYF
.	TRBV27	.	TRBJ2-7	TGTGCCAGCAGTTTATGGCAGGGTGTTTACGAGCAGTACTTC	CASSLWQGVYEQYF
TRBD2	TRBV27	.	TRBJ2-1	TGTGCCAGCAGTTTCTACGCAGCGGGAGTCTCCTACAATGAGCAGTTCTTC	CASSFYAAGVSYNEQFF
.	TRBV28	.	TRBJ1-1	TGTGCCACGTACCCGGGGGTCAGGGAGGACACTGAAGCTTTCTTT	CATYPGVREDTEAFF
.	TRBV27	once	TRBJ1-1	TGTGCCAGCAGTCCAGGGTCATGGGACACTGAAGCTTTCTTT	CASSPGSWDTEAFF
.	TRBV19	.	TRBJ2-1	TGTGCCAGTAGTATCCCCGGGAGTGGGTTCAATGAGCAGTTCTTC	CASSIPGSGFNEQFF
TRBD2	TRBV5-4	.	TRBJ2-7	TGTGCCAGCAGCTTGAAACTAGCGGGGGCCTACGAGCAGTACTTC	CASSLKLAGAYEQYF
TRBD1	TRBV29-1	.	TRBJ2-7	TGCAGCGTAGCACCGGGACAGGGGGCCTCCTACGAGCAGTACTTC	CSVAPGQGASYEQYF
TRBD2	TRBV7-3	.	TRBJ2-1	TGTGCCAGCAGCTTAAATGCGGGAGCTCGCAATGAGCAGTTCTTC	CASSLNAGARNEQFF
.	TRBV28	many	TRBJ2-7	TGTGCCAGCAGTTACTCGACTGGCCTAGGCGAGCAGTACTTC	CASSYSTGLGEQYF
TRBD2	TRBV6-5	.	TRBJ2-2	TGTGCCAGCAGTTTTCGGACTAGGTCCGGGGAGCTGTTTTTT	CASSFRTRSGELFF
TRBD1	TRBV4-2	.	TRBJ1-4	TGTGCCAGCAGCCGAACAGGGGTTTCTGAAAAACTGTTTTTT	CASSRTGVSEKLFF
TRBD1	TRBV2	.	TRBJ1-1	TGTGCCAGCAGTAGGGGCAGGGGGGAAACTGAAGCTTTCTTT	CASSRGRGETEAFF
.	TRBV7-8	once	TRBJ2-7	TGTGCCAGCACCTCACGGGCAGGGGTAACCTACGAGCAGTACTTC	CASTSRAGVTYEQYF
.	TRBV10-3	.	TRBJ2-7	TGTGCCATCAGTGGGCAGGGCAGCACCTACGAGCAGTACTTC	CAISGQGSTYEQYF
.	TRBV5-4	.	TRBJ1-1	TGTGCCAGCAGCCCCCAGGGTGGCAGCCAAAAAATGAACACTGAAGCTTTCTTT	CASSPQGGSQKMNTEAFF
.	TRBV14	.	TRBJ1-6	TGTGCCAGCAGCTTCGACAGGTACTCTTCACCCCTCCACTTT	CASSFDRYSSPLHF
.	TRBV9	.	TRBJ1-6	TGTGCCAGCAGCGTGGACTCCCGGGTGTCACCCCTCCACTTT	CASSVDSRVSPLHF
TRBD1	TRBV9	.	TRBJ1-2	TGTGCCAGCAGCGGAGTAGGGGACAGGGGGGACTCTAACTATGGCTACACCTTC	CASSGVGDRGDSNYGYTF
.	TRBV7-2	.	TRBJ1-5	TGTGCCAGCAGCCTGACAGGTAACAATCAGCCCCAGCATTTT	CASSLTGNNQPQHF
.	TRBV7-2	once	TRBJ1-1	TGTGCCAGCAGCTCAGGGAGGGGTAACACTGAAGCTTTCTTT	CASSSGRGNTEAFF
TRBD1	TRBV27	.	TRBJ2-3	TGTGCCAGCAGTTTCGGGTATGGGGACAGAACAGATACGCAGTATTTT	CASSFGYGDRTDTQYF
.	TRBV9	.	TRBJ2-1	TGTGCCAGCAGCACGGGTGGGAGCTCCTACAATGAGCAGTTCTTC	CASSTGGSSYNEQFF
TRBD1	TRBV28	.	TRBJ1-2	TGTGCCAGCGGAAGAGGGGGGACAGGGCGTAGCTACACCTTC	CASGRGGTGRSYTF
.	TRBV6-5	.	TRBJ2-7	TGTGCCAGCAGTAGGAGGAGCCTAAACTACGAGCAGTACTTC	CASSRRSLNYEQYF
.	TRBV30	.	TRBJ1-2	TGTGCCTGGAACCCCCTGGGAGGGAATGGCTACACCTTC	CAWNPLGGNGYTF
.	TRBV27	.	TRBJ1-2	TGTGCCAGCAGCTCCGAGGGACTTCCCCGCTATGACTACACCTTC	CASSSEGLPRYDYTF
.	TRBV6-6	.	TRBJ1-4	TGTGCCAGCATGAGCCTGAATGAAAAACTGTTTTTT	CASMSLNEKLFF
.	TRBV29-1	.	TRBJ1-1	TGCAGCGTTGAGCCAGGGGAAGCTTTCTTT	CSVEPGEAFF
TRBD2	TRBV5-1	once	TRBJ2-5	TGCGCCAGCAGCTCCGGGACTAGCAGGGAGACCCAGTACTTC	CASSSGTSRETQYF
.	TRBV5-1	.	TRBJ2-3	TGCGCCAGCCAGGCGCCTAGCACAGATACGCAGTATTTT	CASQAPSTDTQYF
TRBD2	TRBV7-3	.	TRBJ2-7	TGTGCCAGCAGCCAATCGGGGGGTCACGAGCAGTACTTC	CASSQSGGHEQYF
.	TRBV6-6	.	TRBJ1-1	TGTGCCATGGCTTTAGAGGGGGTGAACACTGAAGCTTTCTTT	CAMALEGVNTEAFF
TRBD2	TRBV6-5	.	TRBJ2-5	TGTGCCAGCAGTTACGTGCTAGCGGGAGTACAGACCCAGTACTTC	CASSYVLAGVQTQYF
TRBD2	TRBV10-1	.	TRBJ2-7	TGCGCCAGCAGTCCAAGCGGGAGGGCCTCCGAGCAGTACTTC	CASSPSGRASEQYF
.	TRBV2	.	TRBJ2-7	TGTGCCAGCAGAGACTCAGAGGCCTACGAGCAGTACTTC	CASRDSEAYEQYF
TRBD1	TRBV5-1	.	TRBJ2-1	TGCGCCAGCAGCTCTGTTGGCGGGACAGGCTACAATGAGCAGTTCTTC	CASSSVGGTGYNEQFF
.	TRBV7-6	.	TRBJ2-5	TGTGCCAGCGGACTTAGCGCACAAGAGACCCAGTACTTC	CASGLSAQETQYF
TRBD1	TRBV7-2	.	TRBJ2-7	TGTGCCAGCAGCTTAGGTTGGGACAGCGCACTCTCCTACGAGCAGTACTTC	CASSLGWDSALSYEQYF
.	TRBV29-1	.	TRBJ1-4	TGCAGCGTTTCGGGGTTTGCAACTAATGAAAAACTGTTTTTT	CSVSGFATNEKLFF
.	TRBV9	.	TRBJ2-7	TGTGCCAGCAGCCCCCGCTGGGGGAGGAGCTCCTACGAGCAGTACTTC	CASSPRWGRSSYEQYF
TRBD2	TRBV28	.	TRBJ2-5	TGTGCCAGCAGTTTATCTGCGGGGGGGCCCCACCAAGAGACCCAGTACTTC	CASSLSAGGPHQETQYF